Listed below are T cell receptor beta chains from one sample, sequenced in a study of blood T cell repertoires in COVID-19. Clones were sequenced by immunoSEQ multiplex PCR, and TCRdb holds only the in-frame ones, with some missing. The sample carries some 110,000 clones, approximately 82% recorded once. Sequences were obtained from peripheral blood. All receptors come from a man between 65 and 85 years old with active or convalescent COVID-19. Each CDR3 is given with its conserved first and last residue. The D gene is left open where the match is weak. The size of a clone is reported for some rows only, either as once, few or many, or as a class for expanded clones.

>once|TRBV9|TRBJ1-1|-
TGTGCCAGCAGCGTAGCTCCCAACACTGAAGCTTTCTTT
CASSVAPNTEAFF
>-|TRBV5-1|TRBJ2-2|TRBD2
TGCGCCAGCAGCTTGGGACTAGCGGGACGTACCGGGGAGCTGTTTTTT
CASSLGLAGRTGELFF
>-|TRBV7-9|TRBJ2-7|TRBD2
TGTGCCACCGGGACTAGCGGGAGGCAAAGCTCCTACGAGCAGTACTTC
CATGTSGRQSSYEQYF
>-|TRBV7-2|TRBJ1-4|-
TGTGCCAGCAGCTCCCATGGGATCCCGGAGGCGACTAATGAAAAACTGTTTTTT
CASSSHGIPEATNEKLFF
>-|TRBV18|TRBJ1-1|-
TGTGCCAGCTCACCACCGTCGGTGAACACTGAAGCTTTCTTT
CASSPPSVNTEAFF
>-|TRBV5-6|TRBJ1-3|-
TGTGCCAGCAGCGATTTACAGGGAAGCGCTGGAAACACCATATATTTT
CASSDLQGSAGNTIYF
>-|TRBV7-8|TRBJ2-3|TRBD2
TGTGCCAGCAGCACGACTAGCGGGTCCGGGAATACGCAGTATTTT
CASSTTSGSGNTQYF
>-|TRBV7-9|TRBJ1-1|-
TGTGCCAGCAGCCAAGAGGACACTCAGGCTTTCTTT
CASSQEDTQAFF
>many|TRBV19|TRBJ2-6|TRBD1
TGTGCCAGTACCGACCGGGACAGGGGCTTCTCTGGGGCCAACGTCCTGACTTTC
CASTDRDRGFSGANVLTF
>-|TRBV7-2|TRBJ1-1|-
TGTGCCAGCAGCTTAGCCCTGCTTGGGGGGGCCACTGAAGCTTTCTTT
CASSLALLGGATEAFF
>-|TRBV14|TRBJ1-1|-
TGTGCCAGCAGCCAAGTCTCTGGGGCAGGCACTGAAACTTTCTTT
CASSQVSGAGTETFF
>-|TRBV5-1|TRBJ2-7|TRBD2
TGCGCCAGCAGCCTGGACACAAGGACTAGCGGGAGGGAATACGAGCAGTACTTC
CASSLDTRTSGREYEQYF
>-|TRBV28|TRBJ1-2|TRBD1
TGTGCCAGCATAGTCCGGGACAGGGGACGAGAGGGCTACACCTTC
CASIVRDRGREGYTF
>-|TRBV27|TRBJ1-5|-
TGTGCCAGCAGTTCCGTAAATCAGCCCCAGCATTTT
CASSSVNQPQHF
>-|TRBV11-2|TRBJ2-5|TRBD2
TGTGCCAGCAGCCGGACTAGCGGGTGGGAGACCCAGTACTTC
CASSRTSGWETQYF
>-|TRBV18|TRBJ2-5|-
TGTGCCAGCTCACCGAGGCAAGAGACCCAGTACTTC
CASSPRQETQYF
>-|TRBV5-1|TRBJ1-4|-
TGCGCCAGCAGCGGCGGGACCGTAGAAAAACTGTTTTTT
CASSGGTVEKLFF
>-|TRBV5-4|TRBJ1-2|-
TGTGCCAGCAGCTTGGGTCCGGGACAAAACCCTAACTATGGCTACACCTTC
CASSLGPGQNPNYGYTF
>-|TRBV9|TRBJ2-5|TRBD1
TGTGCCAGCAGCAACCGGACAGGGTCTCCAGAGACCCAGTACTTC
CASSNRTGSPETQYF
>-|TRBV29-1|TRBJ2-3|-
TGCAGCGTTGTAGCCGACACAGATACGCAGTATTTT
CSVVADTDTQYF
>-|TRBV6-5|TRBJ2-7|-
TGTGCCAGCATTGGGCAGGGAACGAGGGAGCAGTACTTC
CASIGQGTREQYF
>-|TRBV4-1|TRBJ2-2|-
TGCGCCAGCAGCAGACCGGGACAGGGAGGTCTAGCGGGATTCGGGGAGCTGTTTTTT
CASSRPGQGGLAGFGELFF
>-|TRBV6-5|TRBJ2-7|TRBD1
TGTGCCAGCACCGGACAGGGGGCAGTCTACGAGCAGTACTTC
CASTGQGAVYEQYF
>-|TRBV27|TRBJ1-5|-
TGTGCCAGCAGTTTGGAGGGGTATAGCAATCAGCCCCAGCATTTT
CASSLEGYSNQPQHF
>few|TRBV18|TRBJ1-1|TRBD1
TGTGCCAGCTCACTTTACCTAGACAGGGGGCATGGCACTGAAGCTTTCTTT
CASSLYLDRGHGTEAFF
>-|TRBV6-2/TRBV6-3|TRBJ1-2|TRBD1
TGTGCCAGCAGCCCCATTCAGACAGGGATCTATGGCTACACCTTC
CASSPIQTGIYGYTF
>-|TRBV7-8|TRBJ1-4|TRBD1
TGTGCCAGCAGCCAAAACAGGGGGCAGAATGAAAAACTGTTTTTT
CASSQNRGQNEKLFF
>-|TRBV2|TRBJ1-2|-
TGTAGTGCCAGGGGTGGCTACACCTTC
CSARGGYTF
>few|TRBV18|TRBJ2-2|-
TGTGCCAGCTCACCGGCTAGAATGAACACCGGGGAGCTGTTTTTT
CASSPARMNTGELFF
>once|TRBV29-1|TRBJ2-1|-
TGCAGCGTTGATCTTACGCAGGGGCATGAGCAGTTCTTC
CSVDLTQGHEQFF
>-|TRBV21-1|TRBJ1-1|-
TGTGCCAGCAGCAAACCGGGACAGGACCCAATGAACACTGAAGCTTTCTTT
CASSKPGQDPMNTEAFF
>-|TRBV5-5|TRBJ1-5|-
TGTGCCAGCAGCGTAACCCTTATGGAGGGTCAGCCCCAGCATTTT
CASSVTLMEGQPQHF
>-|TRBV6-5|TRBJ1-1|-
TGTGCCAGCAGTTACACCAGGGGTACTGAAGCTTTCTTT
CASSYTRGTEAFF
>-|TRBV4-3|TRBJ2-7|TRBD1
TGCGCCAGCAGCCCCGGGGGACAGGGTCCCTACGAGCAGTACTTC
CASSPGGQGPYEQYF
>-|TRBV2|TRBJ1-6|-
TGTGCCAGCAGTGCTAGGGGCGCTTCACCCCTCCACTTT
CASSARGASPLHF
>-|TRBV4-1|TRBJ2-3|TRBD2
TGCGCCAGCAGCCAAGAGGGTGCAGCGGGGTTTATCGGTTTTACGCAGTATTTT
CASSQEGAAGFIGFTQYF
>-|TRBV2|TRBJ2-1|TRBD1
TGTGCCAGCAGCCTGCCGGGACAGGGTCTTTACAATGAGCAGTTCTTC
CASSLPGQGLYNEQFF
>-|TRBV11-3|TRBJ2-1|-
TGTGCCAGCAGCTTAGGAGGGAGCTCCTACAATGAGCAGTTCTTC
CASSLGGSSYNEQFF
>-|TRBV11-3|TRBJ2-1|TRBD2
TGTGCCAGCAGCTTAGACCTAGCGGGAGTCTCCAATGAGCAGTTCTTC
CASSLDLAGVSNEQFF
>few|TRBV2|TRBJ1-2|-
TGTGCCAGCACCACCCCCCCGGAGCCTTACACCTTC
CASTTPPEPYTF
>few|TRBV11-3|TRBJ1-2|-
TGTGCCAGCAGCTTAGAGGGAAGGGGCTATGGCTACACCTTC
CASSLEGRGYGYTF
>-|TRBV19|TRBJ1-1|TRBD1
TGTGCCAGTAGCACCCGACAGGGTTTCACTGAAGCTTTCTTT
CASSTRQGFTEAFF
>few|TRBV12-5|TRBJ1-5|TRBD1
TGTGCTAGTGGTGGGACCGACAGGGGCAATCAGCCCCAGCATTTT
CASGGTDRGNQPQHF
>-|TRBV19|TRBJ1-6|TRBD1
TGTGCCAGTAGTATAGGGACAGGGGTAGATTCACCCCTCCACTTT
CASSIGTGVDSPLHF
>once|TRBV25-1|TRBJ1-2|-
TGTGCCAGCAGTGAATCGGGCAGCTCCGGGGGGACCTTC
CASSESGSSGGTF
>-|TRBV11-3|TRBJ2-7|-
TGTGCCAGCAGCTTAGAAGGGACTGACCCGTCCTACGAGCAGTACTTC
CASSLEGTDPSYEQYF
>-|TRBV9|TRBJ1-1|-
TGTGCCAGCAGCGGAAGAGGTCGGGGCACTGAAGCTTTCTTT
CASSGRGRGTEAFF
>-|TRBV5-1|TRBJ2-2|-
TGCGCCAGCAGCTTGTTGCGGGACACCGGGGAGCTGTTTTTT
CASSLLRDTGELFF